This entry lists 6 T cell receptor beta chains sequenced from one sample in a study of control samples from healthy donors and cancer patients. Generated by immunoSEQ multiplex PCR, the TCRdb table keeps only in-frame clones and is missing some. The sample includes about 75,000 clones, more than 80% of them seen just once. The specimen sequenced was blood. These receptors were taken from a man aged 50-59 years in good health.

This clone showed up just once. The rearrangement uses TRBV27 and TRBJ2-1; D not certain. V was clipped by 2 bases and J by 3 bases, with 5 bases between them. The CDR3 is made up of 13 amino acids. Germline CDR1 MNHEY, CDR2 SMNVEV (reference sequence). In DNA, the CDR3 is TGTGCCAGCAGTTTAGGAGTCTACAATGAGCAGTTCTTC. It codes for CASSLGVYNEQFF.

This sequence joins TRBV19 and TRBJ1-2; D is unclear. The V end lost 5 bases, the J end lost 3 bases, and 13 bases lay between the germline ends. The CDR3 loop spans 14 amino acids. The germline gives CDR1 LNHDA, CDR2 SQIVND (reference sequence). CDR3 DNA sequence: TGTGCCAGTAGTGCCACGGGGAACCACTATGGCTACACCTTC. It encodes CASSATGNHYGYTF. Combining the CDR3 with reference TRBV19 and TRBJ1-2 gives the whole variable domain DGGITQSPKYLFRKEGQNVTLSCEQNLNHDAMYWYRQDPGQGLRLIYYSQIVNDFQKGDIAEGYSVSREKKESFPLTVTSAQKNPTAFYLCASSATGNHYGYTFGSGTRLTVV.

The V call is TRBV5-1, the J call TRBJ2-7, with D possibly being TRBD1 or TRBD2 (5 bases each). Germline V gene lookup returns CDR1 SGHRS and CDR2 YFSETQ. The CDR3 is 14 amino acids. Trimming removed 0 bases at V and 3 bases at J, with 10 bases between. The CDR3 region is CASSLGTGLYEQYF. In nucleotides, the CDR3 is TGCGCCAGCAGCTTGGGGACGGGGCTCTACGAGCAGTACTTC.

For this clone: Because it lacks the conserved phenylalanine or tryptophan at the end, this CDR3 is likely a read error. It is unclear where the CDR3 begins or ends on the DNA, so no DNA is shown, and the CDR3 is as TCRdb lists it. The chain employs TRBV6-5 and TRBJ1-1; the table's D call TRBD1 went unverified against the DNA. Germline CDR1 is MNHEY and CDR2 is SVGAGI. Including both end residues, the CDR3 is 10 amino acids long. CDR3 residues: CASSYPMGAR.

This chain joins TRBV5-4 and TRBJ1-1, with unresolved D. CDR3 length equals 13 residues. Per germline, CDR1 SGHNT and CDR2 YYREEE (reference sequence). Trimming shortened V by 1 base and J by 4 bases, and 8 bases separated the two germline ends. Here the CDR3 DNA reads TGTGCCAGCAGCTTGAATCTTGGCACTGAAGCTTTCTTT. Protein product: CASSLNLGTEAFF.

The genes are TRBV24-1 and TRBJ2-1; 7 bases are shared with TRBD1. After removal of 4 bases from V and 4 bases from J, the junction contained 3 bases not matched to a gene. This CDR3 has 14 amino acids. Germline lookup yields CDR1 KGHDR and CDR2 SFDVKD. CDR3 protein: CATSDRGIYNEQFF. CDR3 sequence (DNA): TGTGCCACCAGTGACAGGGGGATTTACAATGAGCAGTTCTTC.